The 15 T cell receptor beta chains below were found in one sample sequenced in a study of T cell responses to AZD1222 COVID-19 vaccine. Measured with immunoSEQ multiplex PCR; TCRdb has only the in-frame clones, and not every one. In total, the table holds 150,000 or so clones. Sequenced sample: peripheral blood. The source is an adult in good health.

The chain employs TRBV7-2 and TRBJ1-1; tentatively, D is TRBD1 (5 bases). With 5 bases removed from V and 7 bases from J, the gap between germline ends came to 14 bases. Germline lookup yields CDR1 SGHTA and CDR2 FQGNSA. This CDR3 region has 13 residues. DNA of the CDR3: TGTGCCAGCAGCCTAGGGCAGGGAGTTGAAGCTTTCTTT. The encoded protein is CASSLGQGVEAFF. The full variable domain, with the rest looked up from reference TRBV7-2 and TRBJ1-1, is GAGVSQSPSNKVTEKGKDVELRCDPISGHTALYWYRQSLGQGLEFLIYFQGNSAPDKSGLPSDRFSAERTGGSVSTLTIQRTQQEDSAVYLCASSLGQGVEAFFGQGTRLTVV.

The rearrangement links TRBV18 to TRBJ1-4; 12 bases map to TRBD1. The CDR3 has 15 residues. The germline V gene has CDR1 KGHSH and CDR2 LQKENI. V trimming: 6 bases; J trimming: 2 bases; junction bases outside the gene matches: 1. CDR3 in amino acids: CASSGQGATNEKLFF. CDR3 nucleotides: TGTGCCAGCTCGGGACAGGGGGCGACTAATGAAAAACTGTTTTTT.

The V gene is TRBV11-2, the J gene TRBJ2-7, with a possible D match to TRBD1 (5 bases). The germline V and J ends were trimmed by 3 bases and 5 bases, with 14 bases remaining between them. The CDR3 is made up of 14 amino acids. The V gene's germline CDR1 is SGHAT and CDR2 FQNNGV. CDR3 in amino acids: CASSLTVGTDEQYF. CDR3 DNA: TGTGCCAGCAGCTTGACAGTTGGTACCGACGAGCAGTACTTC.

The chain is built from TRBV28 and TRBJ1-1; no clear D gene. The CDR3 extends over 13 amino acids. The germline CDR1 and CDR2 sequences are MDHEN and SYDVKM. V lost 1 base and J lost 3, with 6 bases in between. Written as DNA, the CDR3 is TGTGCCAGCAGTTTATTGGGCTACACTGAAGCTTTCTTT. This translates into CASSLLGYTEAFF.

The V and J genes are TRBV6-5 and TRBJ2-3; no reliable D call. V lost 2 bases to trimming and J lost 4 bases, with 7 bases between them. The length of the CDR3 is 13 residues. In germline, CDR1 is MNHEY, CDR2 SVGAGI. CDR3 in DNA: TGTGCCAGCAGTTACCGGCCCCCAGATACGCAGTATTTT. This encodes CASSYRPPDTQYF.

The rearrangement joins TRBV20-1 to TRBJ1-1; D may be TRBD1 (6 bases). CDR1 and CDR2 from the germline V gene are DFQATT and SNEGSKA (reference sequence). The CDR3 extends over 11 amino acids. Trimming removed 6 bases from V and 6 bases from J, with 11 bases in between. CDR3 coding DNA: TGCAGTGCGAAGACAGGCCCTGAAGCTTTCTTT. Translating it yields CSAKTGPEAFF.

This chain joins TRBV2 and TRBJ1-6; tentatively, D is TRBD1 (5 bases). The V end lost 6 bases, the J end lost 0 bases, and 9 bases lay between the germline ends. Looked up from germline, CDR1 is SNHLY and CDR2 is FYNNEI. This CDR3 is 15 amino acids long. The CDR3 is CASRGGSSYNSPLHF. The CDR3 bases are TGTGCCAGCAGGGGGGGAAGCTCCTATAATTCACCCCTCCACTTT.

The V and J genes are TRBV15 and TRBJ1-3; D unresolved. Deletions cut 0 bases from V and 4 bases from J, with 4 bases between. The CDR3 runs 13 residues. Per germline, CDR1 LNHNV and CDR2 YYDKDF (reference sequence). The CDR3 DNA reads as TGTGCCACCAGCAGAGACAGGGGAAACACCATATATTTT. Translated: CATSRDRGNTIYF.

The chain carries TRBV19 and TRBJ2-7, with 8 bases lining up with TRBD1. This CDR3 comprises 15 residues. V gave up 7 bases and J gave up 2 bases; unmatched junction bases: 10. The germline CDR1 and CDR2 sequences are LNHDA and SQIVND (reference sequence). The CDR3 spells CASKPTGQGAYEQYF. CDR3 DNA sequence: TGTGCCAGTAAGCCCACCGGACAGGGAGCCTACGAGCAGTACTTC.

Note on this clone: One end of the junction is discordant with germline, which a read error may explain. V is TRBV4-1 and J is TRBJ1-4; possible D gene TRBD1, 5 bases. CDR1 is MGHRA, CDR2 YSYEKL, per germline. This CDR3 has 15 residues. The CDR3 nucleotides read TGCGCCACCAGCCAACTCCCGGGACGGAATGAAAAACTGTTTTTT. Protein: CATSQLPGRNEKLFF.

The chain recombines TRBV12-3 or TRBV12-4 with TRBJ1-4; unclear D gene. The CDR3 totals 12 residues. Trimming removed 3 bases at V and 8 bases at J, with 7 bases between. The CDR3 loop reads CASSFLREKLFF. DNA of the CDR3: TGTGCCAGCAGTTTTCTTCGAGAAAAACTGTTTTTT.

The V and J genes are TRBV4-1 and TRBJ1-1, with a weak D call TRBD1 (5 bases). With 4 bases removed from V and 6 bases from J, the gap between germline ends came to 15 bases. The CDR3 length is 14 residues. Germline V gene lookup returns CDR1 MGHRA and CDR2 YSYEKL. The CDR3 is CASSRTGGVAEAFF. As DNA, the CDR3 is TGCGCCAGCAGCCGTACAGGTGGGGTGGCTGAAGCTTTCTTT.

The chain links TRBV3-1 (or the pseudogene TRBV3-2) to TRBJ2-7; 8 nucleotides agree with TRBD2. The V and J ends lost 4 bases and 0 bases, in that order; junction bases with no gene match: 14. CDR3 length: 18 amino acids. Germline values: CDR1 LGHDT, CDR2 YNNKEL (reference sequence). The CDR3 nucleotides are TGTGCCAGCAGCCCCGTGGGAGGCGGCGGGGGGTCCTCCTACGAGCAGTACTTC. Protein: CASSPVGGGGGSSYEQYF.

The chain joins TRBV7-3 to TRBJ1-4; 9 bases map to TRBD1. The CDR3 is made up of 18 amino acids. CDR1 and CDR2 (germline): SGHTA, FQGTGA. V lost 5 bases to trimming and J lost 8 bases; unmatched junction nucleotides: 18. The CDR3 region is CASSQPRGTGRSREKLFF. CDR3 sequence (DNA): TGTGCCAGCAGCCAACCCCGGGGGACAGGGAGGAGTCGGGAAAAACTGTTTTTT. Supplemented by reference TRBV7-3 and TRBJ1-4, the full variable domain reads GAGVSQTPSNKVTEKGKYVELRCDPISGHTALYWYRQSLGQGPEFLIYFQGTGAADDSGLPNDRFFAVRPEGSVSTLKIQRTERGDSAVYLCASSQPRGTGRSREKLFFGSGTQLSVL.

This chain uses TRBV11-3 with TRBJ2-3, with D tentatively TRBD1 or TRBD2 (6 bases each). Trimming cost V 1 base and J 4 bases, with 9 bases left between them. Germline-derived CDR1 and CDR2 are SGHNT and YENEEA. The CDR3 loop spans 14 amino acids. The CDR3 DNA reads TGTGCCAGCAGCTTAGGGGGGGCGGCAGATACGCAGTATTTT. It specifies CASSLGGAADTQYF.